Listed below are T cell receptor beta chains from one sample, sequenced in a study of cytomegalovirus exposure and HLA in healthy donors. Clones were sequenced by immunoSEQ multiplex PCR, and TCRdb holds only the in-frame ones, with some missing. The table lists tens of thousands of clones, around 70% of them singletons. Material for sequencing was PBMCs. The receptors originated from a woman in her forties or fifties in good health and CMV-seropositive. CDR3s include the opening cysteine and the closing phenylalanine or tryptophan. D genes are given only for firm matches. Expanded clones get a size class; other rows say once, few or many, or leave the size out.

V gene: TRBV2; D gene: .; J gene: TRBJ2-1; clone size: .; CDR3 protein: CASTRINGPGVEQFF
V gene: TRBV2; D gene: .; J gene: TRBJ2-2; clone size: .; CDR3 protein: CASRRANTGELFF
V gene: TRBV28; D gene: TRBD1; J gene: TRBJ1-1; clone size: .; CDR3 protein: CASSLQGDRGGESIMNTEAFF
V gene: TRBV5-1; D gene: TRBD2; J gene: TRBJ2-1; clone size: few; CDR3 protein: CASSLLGLAGWNEQFF
V gene: TRBV7-6; D gene: TRBD1; J gene: TRBJ2-3; clone size: few; CDR3 protein: CASSLVPGQGPDTQYF
V gene: TRBV5-5; D gene: .; J gene: TRBJ2-1; clone size: .; CDR3 protein: CASSLGLIYNEQFF
V gene: TRBV28; D gene: .; J gene: TRBJ1-2; clone size: .; CDR3 protein: CASSLPGDYGYTF
V gene: TRBV7-2; D gene: TRBD1; J gene: TRBJ2-1; clone size: .; CDR3 protein: CASSLAGGLNEQFF
V gene: TRBV28; D gene: .; J gene: TRBJ2-5; clone size: .; CDR3 protein: CASSTQETQYF
V gene: TRBV6-1; D gene: TRBD1; J gene: TRBJ1-2; clone size: few; CDR3 protein: CASLPGTALNYGYTF
V gene: TRBV4-3; D gene: .; J gene: TRBJ2-4; clone size: .; CDR3 protein: CASSRYGPGAKNIQYF
V gene: TRBV4-1; D gene: .; J gene: TRBJ1-5; clone size: .; CDR3 protein: CASSPVPGTRKNQPQHF
V gene: TRBV10-3; D gene: .; J gene: TRBJ1-5; clone size: .; CDR3 protein: CAISQASDQPQHF
V gene: TRBV7-8; D gene: .; J gene: TRBJ1-1; clone size: .; CDR3 protein: CASSPPGVQGGTEAFF
V gene: TRBV5-4; D gene: TRBD1; J gene: TRBJ2-7; clone size: .; CDR3 protein: CASSDGTGHYEQYF
V gene: TRBV5-1; D gene: .; J gene: TRBJ2-1; clone size: .; CDR3 protein: CASSLLQGRSGDEQFF
V gene: TRBV6-1; D gene: TRBD2; J gene: TRBJ2-1; clone size: .; CDR3 protein: CASSPSGMGNNEQFF
V gene: TRBV7-2; D gene: .; J gene: TRBJ2-5; clone size: few; CDR3 protein: CASRVAVEETQYF
V gene: TRBV4-2; D gene: TRBD2; J gene: TRBJ2-2; clone size: .; CDR3 protein: CASSQEVRREYTGELFF
V gene: TRBV19; D gene: TRBD2; J gene: TRBJ2-5; clone size: few; CDR3 protein: CASSIGNSGRGRETQYF
V gene: TRBV5-1; D gene: .; J gene: TRBJ1-2; clone size: once; CDR3 protein: CASSPDGGGLNYGYTF
V gene: TRBV10-3; D gene: TRBD2; J gene: TRBJ2-3; clone size: .; CDR3 protein: CAISDLMAREVADTQYF
V gene: TRBV9; D gene: .; J gene: TRBJ2-1; clone size: once; CDR3 protein: CASIQSSSASYNEQFF
V gene: TRBV15; D gene: TRBD1; J gene: TRBJ2-1; clone size: .; CDR3 protein: CATSRPGQGSYNEQFF
V gene: TRBV6-5; D gene: .; J gene: TRBJ1-1; clone size: .; CDR3 protein: CASGGVSNTEAFF
V gene: TRBV7-3; D gene: .; J gene: TRBJ2-5; clone size: .; CDR3 protein: CASSSRGGQQETQYF
V gene: TRBV15; D gene: .; J gene: TRBJ1-5; clone size: .; CDR3 protein: CATSRAGQGFQPQHF
V gene: TRBV28; D gene: .; J gene: TRBJ1-1; clone size: .; CDR3 protein: CASRLGKGNIAEAFF
V gene: TRBV27; D gene: .; J gene: TRBJ1-2; clone size: .; CDR3 protein: CASSSGTLYGYTF
V gene: TRBV7-3; D gene: TRBD2; J gene: TRBJ2-1; clone size: .; CDR3 protein: CASSSLAVNEQFF